Listed below are T cell receptor beta chains from one sample, sequenced in a study of vaccination effects on CD4 cells after COVID-19. Antigens for these TCRs are unknown. Sequencing used immunoSEQ multiplex PCR; TCRdb keeps in-frame clones, though not all of them. Of approximately 74,000 clones listed, about four fifths were seen once; the top ten hold about 3.2%. The sequencing here drew on CD4+ T cells from PBMCs cultured with HCoV-NL63 spike peptides, taken before COVID-19 vaccination. The receptors here all came from a human donor who received a COVID-19 vaccine. The conserved cysteine and the conserved F or W are not part of the CDR3 here. Fields, in order: V gene, CDR3 protein.

V gene: TRBV5-1
CDR3 protein: ASSLGTANYGYT

V gene: TRBV5-1
CDR3 protein: ASSLTTTGNTIY

V gene: TRBV9
CDR3 protein: ASSEVSVYNEQF

V gene: TRBV7-2
CDR3 protein: ASSKYTGELF

V gene: TRBV28
CDR3 protein: ASSRQGYSNQPQH

V gene: TRBV5-4
CDR3 protein: ASSSSGVSSYNEQF

V gene: TRBV7-2
CDR3 protein: ASSWEGRLQSEKLF

V gene: TRBV9
CDR3 protein: ASSVVGTGDEKLF

V gene: TRBV5-4
CDR3 protein: ASSQALTGGQDYGYT

V gene: TRBV24-1
CDR3 protein: ATSGQGAVETQY

V gene: TRBV5-1
CDR3 protein: ASGKGQQNTGELF

V gene: TRBV7-2
CDR3 protein: ASSFGRQETQY

V gene: TRBV18
CDR3 protein: ASSPPSRVVDGYT

V gene: TRBV25-1
CDR3 protein: ASSPLGGATGELF

V gene: TRBV24-1
CDR3 protein: ATSDRSLQPQH

V gene: TRBV18
CDR3 protein: ASSPRQDTGELF

V gene: TRBV11-2
CDR3 protein: ASSPLPTASTDTQY

V gene: TRBV28
CDR3 protein: ASIGGGDTIY

V gene: TRBV7-8
CDR3 protein: ASSLYRGSYNEQF

V gene: TRBV6-2/TRBV6-3
CDR3 protein: ASSYPPGLAGAPPFTDTQY

V gene: TRBV25-1
CDR3 protein: ADAGGSPLH

V gene: TRBV15
CDR3 protein: ATSRAPVGNYGYT

V gene: TRBV7-6
CDR3 protein: ASSPGLAGGQETQY

V gene: TRBV7-2
CDR3 protein: ASSYTSGGARETQY

V gene: TRBV18
CDR3 protein: ASSSGQGLISGYT

V gene: TRBV11-2
CDR3 protein: ASSLGGSVSYNEQF

V gene: TRBV7-9
CDR3 protein: ASSLARPMY

V gene: TRBV24-1
CDR3 protein: ATSDPMSVDTQY